This T cell receptor beta chain was sequenced in a study of shared T cell receptors in the human thymus. Some clones are missing from TCRdb's copy, which holds only in-frame ones; the method was immunoSEQ multiplex PCR. The repertoire consists of 720,000 or so clones, with roughly 85% occurring once and the leading ten covering approximately 0.01%. CDR3 size: 16 residues. Germline values: CDR1 SGHAT, CDR2 FQNNGV. V shed 0 bases and J 1 base; nucleotides not matched to a gene: 2. The sample was also linked to a second study, of human thymus T cells. In that study: Corrective surgery for congenital heart defects was being performed on the healthy Finnish infants who served as donors. Surgeons resected thymus tissue during corrective heart surgery. Thymic and blood repertoires appeared to show biased V and J gene usage. As related research reported, thymic repertoires overlapped highly among unrelated individuals.

Sequences were obtained from thymocytes. V is TRBV11-2 and J is TRBJ1-5; 8 positions match TRBD1. The sequence was collected from a girl under three years old with a congenital heart defect. This CDR3 reads CASSLDRTGSNQPQHF. CDR3 nucleotides: TGTGCCAGCAGCTTAGATAGGACAGGGAGCAATCAGCCCCAGCATTTT.